The source of this T cell receptor beta chain is a study of T cell responses to AZD1222 COVID-19 vaccine. Findings and caveats of the study: Nearly half of unique spike-specific TCRs reportedly avoided B.1.351 and B.1.1.7 mutated regions. Just 5 to 7 people given AZD1222 tested seropositive at baseline. In a largely white British group with more females than males, clonal diversity was possibly underestimated.

Pooled together were second doses at about 4 or about 12 weeks. Trimming removed 1 base from V and 3 bases from J, with 7 bases in between. Germline V gives CDR1 SGHTA, CDR2 FQGNSA. The CDR3 loop spans 13 amino acids. This clone was detected only a few times. Its antigen is still unknown. This table comes from immunoSEQ multiplex PCR, and its TCRdb copy is limited to in-frame clones, with some not included. The sample records fewer than 120,000 clones, 92% being singletons. The TCR comes from an adult who received the AZD1222 COVID-19 vaccine. The gene calls are TRBV7-2 and TRBJ2-7, with D uncertain. Sequenced here: peripheral blood, sampled 28 days after the second AZD1222 dose. Written as DNA, the CDR3 is TGTGCCAGCAGCTTAGAACTCGTCTACGAGCAGTACTTC. This gives the protein CASSLELVYEQYF.